Listed below are T cell receptor beta chains from one sample, sequenced in a study of blood T cell repertoires in COVID-19. Sequenced by immunoSEQ multiplex PCR; TCRdb stores in-frame clones only, minus some. The sample contains some 25,000 clones, about 90% of which appear only once. The sample was peripheral blood. The receptor source for this set is a human donor in a cohort sampled during active COVID-19. The CDR3 runs from the conserved cysteine through the conserved F or W. A D gene is named only where the DNA matches it firmly. Only some rows state a clone size, as once, few, many or a class for expanded clones.

j_call	v_call	clone_size	d_call	cdr3_nt	cdr3_aa
TRBJ2-7	TRBV27	-	TRBD2	TGTGCCAGCCGGCGGGGGACTTCGTCCTACGAGCAGTACTTC	CASRRGTSSYEQYF
TRBJ2-7	TRBV5-4	few	TRBD1	TGTGCCAGCACCGTTGGACAGGGGAAAGGCGAGCAGTACTTC	CASTVGQGKGEQYF
TRBJ1-1	TRBV28	once	-	TGTGCCAGCAGTCCCCGTAGGGGGGGCGGCACTGAAGCTTTCTTT	CASSPRRGGGTEAFF
TRBJ2-1	TRBV6-5	-	-	TGTGCCAGCAGTCCCGCAGACAGCCCCTACAATGAGCAGTTCTTC	CASSPADSPYNEQFF
TRBJ1-5	TRBV5-1	-	-	TGCGCCAGCAGCTTGAGTCCCTCGGGGAATCAGCCCCAGCATTTT	CASSLSPSGNQPQHF
TRBJ2-1	TRBV10-3	-	TRBD2	TGTGCCATCACACAAGCGGGGGGGCAAAATGAGCAGTTCTTC	CAITQAGGQNEQFF
TRBJ2-3	TRBV19	-	TRBD2	TGTGCCAGTAGTAACCGCGGGGGTGATACGCAGTATTTT	CASSNRGGDTQYF
TRBJ1-1	TRBV11-2	-	-	TGTGCCAGCAGCTCTGTCCGCGGACTGTCGAACACTGAAGCTTTCTTT	CASSSVRGLSNTEAFF
TRBJ1-6	TRBV18	-	TRBD1	TGTGCCAGCTCAGCAGGAGAGACAGGGGGCTCCTATAATTCACCCCTCCACTTT	CASSAGETGGSYNSPLHF
TRBJ1-1	TRBV6-4	-	-	TGTGCCAGCAGCGGAGTTAGGATGAACACTGAAGCTTTCTTT	CASSGVRMNTEAFF
TRBJ2-1	TRBV19	-	TRBD2	TGTGCCAGTAACAAAGGACTAGCGGGAGCTAGCGGCCATGGTGAGCAGTTCTTC	CASNKGLAGASGHGEQFF
TRBJ1-1	TRBV18	once	TRBD1	TGTGCCAGCTCACAGGGACAGGGGTACACTGAAGCTTTCTTT	CASSQGQGYTEAFF
TRBJ2-2	TRBV3-1/TRBV3-2	once	-	TGTGCCAGCAGCCTCTATGGGGGCAGAGTATCCGGGGAGCTGTTTTTT	CASSLYGGRVSGELFF
TRBJ1-2	TRBV6-6	-	-	TGTGCCACCCCCCAGGCAGAGACAGGCTATGGCTACACCTTC	CATPQAETGYGYTF